This T cell receptor (beta chain) was retrieved from a study of T cell responses to AZD1222 COVID-19 vaccine. TCRdb's copy holds only in-frame clones and misses some; the assay was immunoSEQ multiplex PCR. The table shows about 120,000 clones, with approximately 83% occurring only once. Whole-study results and caveats: Donors skewed white British and female; clonal diversity was possibly underestimated. Spike was spanned by vaccine-associated CD4 TCRs, which were dominant at 160-218 and 743-854. Repertoires were collected only later (after the peak T cell response had occurred).

Comment on this clone: Its antigen is currently unknown.

Material: peripheral blood, obtained on day 0 of AZD1222 vaccination. This TCR came from an adult in good health.

The CDR3 sequence is CASSFQETQYF. CDR3 DNA: TGCGCCAGCAGCTTCCAAGAGACCCAGTACTTC. The genes are TRBV5-1 and TRBJ2-5; D unresolved. This CDR3 has 11 amino acids. Per germline, CDR1 SGHRS and CDR2 YFSETQ. Trimming stripped 2 bases from V and 1 base from J, with 0 bases between.